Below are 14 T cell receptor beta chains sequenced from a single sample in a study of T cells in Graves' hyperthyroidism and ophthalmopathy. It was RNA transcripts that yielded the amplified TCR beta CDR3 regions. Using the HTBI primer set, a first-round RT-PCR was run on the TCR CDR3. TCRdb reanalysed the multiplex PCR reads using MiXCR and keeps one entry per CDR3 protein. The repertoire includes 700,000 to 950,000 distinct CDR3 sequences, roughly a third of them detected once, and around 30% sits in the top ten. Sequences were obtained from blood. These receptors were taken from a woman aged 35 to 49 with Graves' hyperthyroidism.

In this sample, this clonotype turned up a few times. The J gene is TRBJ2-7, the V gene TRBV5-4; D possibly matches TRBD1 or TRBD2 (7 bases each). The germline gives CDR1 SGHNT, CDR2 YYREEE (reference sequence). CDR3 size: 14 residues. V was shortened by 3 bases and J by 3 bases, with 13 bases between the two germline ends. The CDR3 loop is CASSSTGDYYEQYF. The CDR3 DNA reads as TGTGCCAGCAGCTCTACAGGGGACTACTACGAGCAGTACTTC.

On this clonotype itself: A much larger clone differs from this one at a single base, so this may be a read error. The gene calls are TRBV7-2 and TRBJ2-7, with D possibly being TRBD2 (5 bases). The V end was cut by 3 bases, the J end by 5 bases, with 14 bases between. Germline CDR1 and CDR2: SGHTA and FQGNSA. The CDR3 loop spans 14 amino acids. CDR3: CASSFSRTPHEQYF. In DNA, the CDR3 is TGTGCCAGCAGCTTTTCCCGGACTCCCCACGAGCAGTACTTC.

CDR3 sequence (DNA): TGCAGTGCTAAATTGCCGGGAGCAGGAAGGTGGAACGAGCAGTACTTC. Translation: CSAKLPGAGRWNEQYF. The rearrangement uses TRBV20-1 and TRBJ2-7, with D possibly TRBD2 on 6 matching bases. The CDR3 is 16 residues long. Germline assignment: CDR1 DFQATT and CDR2 SNEGSKA (reference sequence). Deletions cut 4 bases from V and 5 bases from J, with 24 bases between.

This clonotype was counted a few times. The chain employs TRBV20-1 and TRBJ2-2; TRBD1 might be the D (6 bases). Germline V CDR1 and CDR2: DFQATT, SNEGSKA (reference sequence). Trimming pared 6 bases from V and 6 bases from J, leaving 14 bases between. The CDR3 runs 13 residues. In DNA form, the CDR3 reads TGCAGTGCCAGACGGACAGTTCCCGGGGAGCTGTTTTTT. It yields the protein CSARRTVPGELFF.

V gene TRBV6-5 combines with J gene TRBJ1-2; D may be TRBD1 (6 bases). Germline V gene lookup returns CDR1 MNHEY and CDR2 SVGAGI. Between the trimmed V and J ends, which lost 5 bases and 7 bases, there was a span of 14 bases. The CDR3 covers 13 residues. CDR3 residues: CASSNGGRGGYTF. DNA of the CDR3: TGTGCCAGCAGTAACGGGGGGCGGGGTGGCTACACCTTC.

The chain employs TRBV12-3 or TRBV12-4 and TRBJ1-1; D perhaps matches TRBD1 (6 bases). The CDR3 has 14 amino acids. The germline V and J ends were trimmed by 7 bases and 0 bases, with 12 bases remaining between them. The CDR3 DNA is TGTGCCAGCATCCCGGGGACACTGAACACTGAAGCTTTCTTT. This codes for CASIPGTLNTEAFF.

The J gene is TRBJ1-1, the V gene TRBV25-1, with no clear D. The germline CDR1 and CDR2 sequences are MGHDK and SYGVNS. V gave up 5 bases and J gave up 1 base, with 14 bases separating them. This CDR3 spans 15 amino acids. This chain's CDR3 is CASSFRAQWNTEAFF. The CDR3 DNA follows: TGTGCCAGCAGTTTCAGAGCACAGTGGAACACTGAAGCTTTCTTT.

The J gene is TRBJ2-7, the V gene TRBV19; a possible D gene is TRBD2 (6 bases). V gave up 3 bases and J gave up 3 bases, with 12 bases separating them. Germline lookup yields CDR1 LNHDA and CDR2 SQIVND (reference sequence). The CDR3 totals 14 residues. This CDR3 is CASSITGSGYEQYF. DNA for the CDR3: TGTGCCAGTAGTATTACCGGGAGCGGCTACGAGCAGTACTTC.

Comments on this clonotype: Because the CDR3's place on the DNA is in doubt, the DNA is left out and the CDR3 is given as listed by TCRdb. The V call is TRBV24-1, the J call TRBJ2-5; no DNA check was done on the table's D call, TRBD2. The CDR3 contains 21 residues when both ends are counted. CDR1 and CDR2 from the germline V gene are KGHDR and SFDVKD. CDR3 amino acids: CATRGTSESYNEQFFGETQYF.

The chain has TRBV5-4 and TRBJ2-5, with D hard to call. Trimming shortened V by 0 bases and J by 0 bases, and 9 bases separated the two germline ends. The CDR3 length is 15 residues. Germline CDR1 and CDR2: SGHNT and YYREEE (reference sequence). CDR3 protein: CASSLDLQYQETQYF. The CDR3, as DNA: TGTGCCAGCAGCTTGGATCTCCAGTACCAAGAGACCCAGTACTTC.

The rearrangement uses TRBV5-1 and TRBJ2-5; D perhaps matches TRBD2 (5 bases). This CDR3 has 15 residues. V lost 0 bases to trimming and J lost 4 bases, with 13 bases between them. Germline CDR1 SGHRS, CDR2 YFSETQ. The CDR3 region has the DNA TGCGCCAGCAGCTTGGAATTCGGGGATCGAGAGACCCAGTACTTC. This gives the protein CASSLEFGDRETQYF.

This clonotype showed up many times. The CDR3: CAISEPNQPQHF. In DNA form, the CDR3 reads TGTGCCATCAGCGAACCCAATCAGCCCCAGCATTTT. J is TRBJ1-5 and V is TRBV10-3, with D unresolved. CDR3 size: 12 residues. Germline assignment: CDR1 ENHRY and CDR2 SYGVKD. V lost 6 bases to trimming and J lost 3 bases, with 6 bases between them.

In DNA, the CDR3 is TGTGCCAGCAGTTTATCATCCCCTCAGATGGGAGATGGCTACACCTTC. It yields the protein CASSLSSPQMGDGYTF. This chain uses TRBV12-3 or TRBV12-4 with TRBJ1-2; D gene uncertain. V gave up 2 bases and J gave up 6 bases, with 19 bases separating them. The CDR3 covers 16 residues.

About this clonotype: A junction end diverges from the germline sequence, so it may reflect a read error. Written as DNA, the CDR3 is TGTGCCAGCAATTTAGCGGGGCAGGGCCTCTATGGCTACACCTTC. Residues: CASNLAGQGLYGYTF. The chain combines TRBV12-3 or TRBV12-4 with TRBJ1-2; the D gene is possibly TRBD1 (5 bases). The CDR3 extends over 15 amino acids.